This T cell receptor (beta chain) appears in the sequencing data of a study of blood T cell repertoires in COVID-19. CDR1 is SGHRS, CDR2 YFSETQ, per germline. The CDR3 runs 15 residues. V gave up 0 bases and J gave up 6 bases, with 12 bases separating them. Using immunoSEQ multiplex PCR, the repertoire was profiled, and TCRdb retains in-frame clones only, with some absent. The table records approximately 260,000 clones, about nine tenths of them present only once. The chain has TRBV5-1 and TRBJ1-4, with D unresolved. Sequenced: peripheral blood. The origin of this receptor is a man aged 50 to 59 with acute or convalescent COVID-19. The DNA for the CDR3 is TGCGCCAGCAGCTTGGAGGCAGGATCGTATGAAAAACTGTTTTTT. It yields the protein CASSLEAGSYEKLFF. Combining the CDR3 with reference TRBV5-1 and TRBJ1-4 gives the whole variable domain KAGVTQTPRYLIKTRGQQVTLSCSPISGHRSVSWYQQTPGQGLQFLFEYFSETQRNKGNFPGRFSGRQFSNSRSEMNVSTLELGDSALYLCASSLEAGSYEKLFFGSGTQLSVL.